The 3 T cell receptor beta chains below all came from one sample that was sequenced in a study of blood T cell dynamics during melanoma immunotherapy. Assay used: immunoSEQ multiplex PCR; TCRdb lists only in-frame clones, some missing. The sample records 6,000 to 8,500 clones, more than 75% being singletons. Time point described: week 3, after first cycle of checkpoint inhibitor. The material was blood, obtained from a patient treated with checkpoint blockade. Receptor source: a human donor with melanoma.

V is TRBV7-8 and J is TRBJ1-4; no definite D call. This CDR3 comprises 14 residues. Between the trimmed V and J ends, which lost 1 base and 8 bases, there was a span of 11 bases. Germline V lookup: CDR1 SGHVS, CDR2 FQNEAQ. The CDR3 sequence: CASSLGGLEEKLFF. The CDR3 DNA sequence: TGTGCCAGCAGCTTAGGGGGATTAGAAGAAAAACTGTTTTTT.

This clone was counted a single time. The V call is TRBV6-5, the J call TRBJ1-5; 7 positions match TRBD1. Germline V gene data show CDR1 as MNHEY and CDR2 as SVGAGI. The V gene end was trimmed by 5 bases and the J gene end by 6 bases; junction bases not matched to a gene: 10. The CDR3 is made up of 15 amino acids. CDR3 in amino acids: CASSPFNRGGQPQHF. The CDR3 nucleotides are TGTGCCAGCAGTCCCTTCAACAGGGGCGGTCAGCCCCAGCATTTT.

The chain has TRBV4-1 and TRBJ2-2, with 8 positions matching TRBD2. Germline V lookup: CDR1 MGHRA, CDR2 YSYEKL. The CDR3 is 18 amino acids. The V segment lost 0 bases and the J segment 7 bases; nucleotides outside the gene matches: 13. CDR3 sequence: CASSQEAFAGGRSGELFF. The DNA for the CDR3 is TGCGCCAGCAGCCAAGAGGCGTTTGCGGGGGGACGGAGCGGGGAGCTGTTTTTT.